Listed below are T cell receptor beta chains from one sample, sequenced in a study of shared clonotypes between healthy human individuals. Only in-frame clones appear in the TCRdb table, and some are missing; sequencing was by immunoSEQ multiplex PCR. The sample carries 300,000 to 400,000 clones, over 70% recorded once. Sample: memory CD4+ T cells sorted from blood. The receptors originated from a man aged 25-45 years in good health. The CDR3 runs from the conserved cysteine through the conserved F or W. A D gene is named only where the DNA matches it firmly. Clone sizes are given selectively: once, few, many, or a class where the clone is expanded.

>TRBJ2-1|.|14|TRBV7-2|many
TGTGCCAGCAGCTTAGATAGCAGGTGGAGTGAGCAGTTCTTC
CASSLDSRWSEQFF
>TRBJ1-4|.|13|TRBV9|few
TGTGCCAGCAGCGTAGACCAGAATGAAAAACTGTTTTTT
CASSVDQNEKLFF
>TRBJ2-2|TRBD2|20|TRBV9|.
TGTGCCAGCAGCCCGGGACTAGCGGGAGGGCCGACCGTGAACACCGGGGAGCTGTTTTTT
CASSPGLAGGPTVNTGELFF
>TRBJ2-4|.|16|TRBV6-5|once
TGTGCCAGCAGTTACGGGGGGGCTCTGGCCAAAAACATTCAGTACTTC
CASSYGGALAKNIQYF
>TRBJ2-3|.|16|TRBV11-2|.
TGTGCCAGCAGCTTAAACCCCCCTAGGGGCACAGATACGCAGTATTTT
CASSLNPPRGTDTQYF
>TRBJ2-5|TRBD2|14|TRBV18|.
TGTGCCAGCTCACCACCGGGGGGGGAAGAGACCCAGTACTTC
CASSPPGGEETQYF
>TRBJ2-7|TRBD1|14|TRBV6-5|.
TGTGCCAGCAGTTTTGGGACAGGGGGCTACGAGCAGTACTTC
CASSFGTGGYEQYF
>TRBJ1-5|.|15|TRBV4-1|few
TGCGCCAGCAGCCAAGGTTTGGTAGGCAATCAGCCCCAGCATTTT
CASSQGLVGNQPQHF
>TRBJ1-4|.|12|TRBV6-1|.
TGTGCCAGCAGTTTGGACCACGAAAAACTGTTTTTT
CASSLDHEKLFF
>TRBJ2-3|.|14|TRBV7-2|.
TGTGCCGGCAGCTTATCTAGCGGCACAGATACGCAGTATTTT
CAGSLSSGTDTQYF
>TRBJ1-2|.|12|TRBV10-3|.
TGTGCCATCGGGACGGACTTCTATGGCTACACCTTC
CAIGTDFYGYTF
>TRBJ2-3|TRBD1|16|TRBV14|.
TGTGCCAGCAGCATCAACCAGGGACAGGGTACAGATACGCAGTATTTT
CASSINQGQGTDTQYF
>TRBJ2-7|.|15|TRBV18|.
TGTGCCAGCTCACCACCGGGGACTGGCCGGTCGGAGCAGTACTTC
CASSPPGTGRSEQYF
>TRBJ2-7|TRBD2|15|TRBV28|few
TGTGCCAGCAGTTTCGGGGGAGCGGGAGCCTGGGAGCAGTACTTC
CASSFGGAGAWEQYF
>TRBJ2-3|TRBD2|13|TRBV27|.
TGTGCAATAGCGGGAGGGCCTATAGATACGCAGTATTTT
CAIAGGPIDTQYF
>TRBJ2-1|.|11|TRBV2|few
TGTGCCAGCAGCCCGGGACCCCACTCGGTCTTC
CASSPGPHSVF
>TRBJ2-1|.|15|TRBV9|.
TGTGCCAGCAGCGTATGGGGTAGCTCCTACAATGAGCAGTTCTTC
CASSVWGSSYNEQFF
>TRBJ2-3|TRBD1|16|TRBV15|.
TGTGCCACCAGCAGAAACATTGACAGGGGGCGGGATACGCAGTATTTT
CATSRNIDRGRDTQYF
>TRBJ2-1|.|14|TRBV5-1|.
TGCGCCAGCAGCCATCAATCCGCGAGGGGGAAGCAGTTCTTC
CASSHQSARGKQFF
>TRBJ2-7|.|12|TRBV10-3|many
TGTGCCATCAGTGATACCAATTACGAGCAGTACTTC
CAISDTNYEQYF
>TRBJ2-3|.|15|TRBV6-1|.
TGTGCCAGCACCGAACGCGGAGCGGGCGCAGATACGCAGTATTTT
CASTERGAGADTQYF
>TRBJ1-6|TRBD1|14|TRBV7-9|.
TGTGCCAGCAGCTTCGGACAGGGAAGTTCACCCCTCCACTTT
CASSFGQGSSPLHF
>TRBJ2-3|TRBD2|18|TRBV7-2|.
TGTGCCAGCAGCTTAGGTCCTCCCACAGCGGGAGGGCAAGATACGCAGTATTTT
CASSLGPPTAGGQDTQYF
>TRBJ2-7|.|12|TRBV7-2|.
TGTGCCAGCAGCGGAACCTCCTACGAGCAGTACTTC
CASSGTSYEQYF
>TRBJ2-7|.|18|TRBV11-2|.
TGTGCCAGCAGCTCCCCCTTTGTAATGACTTCTCCACTTTACGAGCAGTACTTC
CASSSPFVMTSPLYEQYF
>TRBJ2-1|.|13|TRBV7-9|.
TGTGCCAGCAGCTTAGACGCCAGAGCTAAGCAGTTCTTC
CASSLDARAKQFF
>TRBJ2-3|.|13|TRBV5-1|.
TGCGCCAGCAGCGTCGACAAACCAGATACGCAGTATTTT
CASSVDKPDTQYF
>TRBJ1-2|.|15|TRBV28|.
TGTGCCAGCAGTGTATACTCAATACAGGGCTCTGGCTACACCTTC
CASSVYSIQGSGYTF
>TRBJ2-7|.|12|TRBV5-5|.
TGTGCCAGCAGCTTTCTGAGGGACGAGCAGTACTTC
CASSFLRDEQYF
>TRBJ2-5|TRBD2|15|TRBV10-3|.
TGTGCCATCAGTGGACTAGCGGGAGTTTCGGAGACCCAGTACTTC
CAISGLAGVSETQYF
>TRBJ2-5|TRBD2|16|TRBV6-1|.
TGTGCCAGCAGTGCGGGGACTAGCAGTCGCCAAGAGACCCAGTACTTC
CASSAGTSSRQETQYF
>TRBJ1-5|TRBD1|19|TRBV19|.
TGTGCCAGTATGGTGGGCGTGGACAGGCGTTATTATAGCAATCAGCCCCAGCATTTT
CASMVGVDRRYYSNQPQHF
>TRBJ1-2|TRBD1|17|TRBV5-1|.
TGCGCCAGCAGCACCTCCGGGACAGGGAATGAGAACTATGGCTACACCTTC
CASSTSGTGNENYGYTF
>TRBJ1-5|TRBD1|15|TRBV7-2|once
TGTGCCAGCAGCTCCCAGACAGGGGCGGGTCAGCCCCAGCATTTT
CASSSQTGAGQPQHF
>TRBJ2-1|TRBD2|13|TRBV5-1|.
TGCGCCAGCATAGGACTAGGTCACAATGAGCAGTTCTTC
CASIGLGHNEQFF
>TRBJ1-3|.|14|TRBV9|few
TGTGCCAGCAGCGTAGAGAGCTCTGGAAACACCATATATTTT
CASSVESSGNTIYF
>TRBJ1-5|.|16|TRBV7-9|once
TGTGCCAGCAGCCCCGCAGGCAGCGGAAGCAATCAGCCCCAGCATTTT
CASSPAGSGSNQPQHF
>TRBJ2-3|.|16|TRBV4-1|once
TGCGCCAGCAGCCGAACTTCGGGTGGGACCGAGGATACGCAGTATTTT
CASSRTSGGTEDTQYF
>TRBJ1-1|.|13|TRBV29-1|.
TGCAGCGTGCAGGGAGTGGCCGGCACTGAAGCTTTCTTT
CSVQGVAGTEAFF
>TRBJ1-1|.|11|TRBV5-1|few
TGCGCCAGCAGCGGATACACTGAAGCTTTCTTT
CASSGYTEAFF
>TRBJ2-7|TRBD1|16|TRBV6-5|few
TGTGCCAGCAGTTTAACAAAACAGGGGGCTGCGTACGAGCAGTACTTC
CASSLTKQGAAYEQYF
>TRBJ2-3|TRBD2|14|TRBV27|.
TGTGCCAGCAAAGCGGGAGTTACCACAGATACGCAGTATTTT
CASKAGVTTDTQYF
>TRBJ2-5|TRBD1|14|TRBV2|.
TGTGCCAGCCAAAATCAGGGGGCTCGGGAGACCCAGTACTTC
CASQNQGARETQYF
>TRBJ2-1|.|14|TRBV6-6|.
TGTGCCAGCAGTTACAGACAGCCCTATGATGAGCAGTTCTTC
CASSYRQPYDEQFF
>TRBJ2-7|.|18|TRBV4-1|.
TGCGCCAGCAGCCAAGACATCCTCCACACTACCAACCTCTACGAGCAGTACTTC
CASSQDILHTTNLYEQYF
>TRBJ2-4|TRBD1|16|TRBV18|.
TGTGCCAGCTCCCCTACCGGGACAGGGGCCGTATGGATTCAGTACTTC
CASSPTGTGAVWIQYF
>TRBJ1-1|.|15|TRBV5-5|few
TGTGCCAGCAGCCGTCCTATGGGGGGGCAAGGTGAAGCTTTCTTT
CASSRPMGGQGEAFF
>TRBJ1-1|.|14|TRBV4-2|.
TGTGCCAGCAGCCACGACCTGGGGGGCACTGAAGCTTTCTTT
CASSHDLGGTEAFF
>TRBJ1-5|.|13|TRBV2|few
TGTGCCAGCAGTGGGGAGCGGGATCAGCCCCAGCATTTT
CASSGERDQPQHF
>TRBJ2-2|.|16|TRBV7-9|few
TGTGCCAGCAGCTTAGGCTTCACTCTTAACACCGGGGAGCTGTTTTTT
CASSLGFTLNTGELFF
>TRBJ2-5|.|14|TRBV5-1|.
TGCGCCAGCAGCGGCTACCAAAGGGGGGAGACCCAGTACTTC
CASSGYQRGETQYF
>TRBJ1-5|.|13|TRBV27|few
TGTGCCAGCAGTTTGAGGGGCAATCAGCCCCAGCATTTT
CASSLRGNQPQHF
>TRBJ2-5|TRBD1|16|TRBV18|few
TGTGCCAGCTCACCACGAGACAGGGATGACCAAGAGACCCAGTACTTC
CASSPRDRDDQETQYF
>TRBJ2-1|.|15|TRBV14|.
TGTGCCAGCAGCCAACGATCCACATTACATAATGAGCAGTTCTTC
CASSQRSTLHNEQFF
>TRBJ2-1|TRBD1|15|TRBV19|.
TGTGCCAGTAGACCCGACAGGGGTTCCTACAATGAGCAGTTCTTC
CASRPDRGSYNEQFF
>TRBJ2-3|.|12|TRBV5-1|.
TGCGCCAGCAGCACGGGCGCAGATACGCAGTATTTT
CASSTGADTQYF
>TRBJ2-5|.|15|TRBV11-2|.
TGTGCCAGCAGAATAGGGTTAGGGGGGATAGGGACCCAGTACTTC
CASRIGLGGIGTQYF